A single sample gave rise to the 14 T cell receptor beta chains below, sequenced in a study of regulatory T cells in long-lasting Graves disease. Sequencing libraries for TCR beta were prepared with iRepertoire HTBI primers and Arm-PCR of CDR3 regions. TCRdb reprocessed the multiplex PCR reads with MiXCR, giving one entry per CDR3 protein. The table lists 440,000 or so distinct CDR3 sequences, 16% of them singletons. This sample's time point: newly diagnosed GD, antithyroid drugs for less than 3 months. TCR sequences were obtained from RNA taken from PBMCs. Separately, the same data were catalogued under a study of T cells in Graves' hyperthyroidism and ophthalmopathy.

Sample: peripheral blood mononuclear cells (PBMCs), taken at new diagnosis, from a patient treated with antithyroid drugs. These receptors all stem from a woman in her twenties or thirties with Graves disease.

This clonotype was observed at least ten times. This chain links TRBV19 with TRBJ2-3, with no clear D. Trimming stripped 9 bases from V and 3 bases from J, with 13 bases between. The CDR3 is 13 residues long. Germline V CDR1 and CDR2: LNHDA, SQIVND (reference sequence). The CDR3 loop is CASSLLRTDTQYF. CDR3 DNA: TGTGCCAGCAGTTTACTCAGGACAGATACGCAGTATTTT.

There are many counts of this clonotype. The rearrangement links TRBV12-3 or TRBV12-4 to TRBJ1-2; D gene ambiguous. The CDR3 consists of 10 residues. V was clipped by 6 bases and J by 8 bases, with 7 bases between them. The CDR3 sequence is CASRWEGYTF. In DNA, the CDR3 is TGTGCCAGCAGATGGGAAGGCTACACCTTC.

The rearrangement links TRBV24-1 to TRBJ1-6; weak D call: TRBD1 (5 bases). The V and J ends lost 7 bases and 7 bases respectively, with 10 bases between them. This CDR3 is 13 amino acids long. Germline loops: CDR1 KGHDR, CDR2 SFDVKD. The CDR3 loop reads CATSPGWNSPLHF. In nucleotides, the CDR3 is TGTGCCACCAGCCCAGGGTGGAATTCACCCCTCCACTTT.

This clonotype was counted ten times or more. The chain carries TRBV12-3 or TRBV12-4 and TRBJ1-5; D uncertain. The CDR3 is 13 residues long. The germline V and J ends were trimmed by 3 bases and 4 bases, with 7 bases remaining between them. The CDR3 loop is CASSFRQNQPQHF. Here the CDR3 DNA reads TGTGCCAGCAGTTTCCGGCAAAATCAGCCCCAGCATTTT.

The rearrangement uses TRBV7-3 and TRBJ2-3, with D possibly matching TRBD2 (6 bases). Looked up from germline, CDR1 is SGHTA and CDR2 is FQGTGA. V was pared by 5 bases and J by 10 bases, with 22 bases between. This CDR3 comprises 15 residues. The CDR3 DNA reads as TGTGCCAGCAGCCCCAAGGGCCTCGGCTCGGGGGCGCAGTATTTT. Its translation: CASSPKGLGSGAQYF.

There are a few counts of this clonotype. The CDR3 DNA is TGCGCCAGCAGCCAAGGGCGGGAACTAGATACGCAGTATTTT. Its protein product is CASSQGRELDTQYF. The chain has TRBV4-1 and TRBJ2-3, with a tentative D call TRBD2 (6 bases). The CDR3 is 14 amino acids. The V and J ends lost 1 base and 5 bases respectively, with 10 bases between them. Germline-derived CDR1 and CDR2 are MGHRA and YSYEKL.

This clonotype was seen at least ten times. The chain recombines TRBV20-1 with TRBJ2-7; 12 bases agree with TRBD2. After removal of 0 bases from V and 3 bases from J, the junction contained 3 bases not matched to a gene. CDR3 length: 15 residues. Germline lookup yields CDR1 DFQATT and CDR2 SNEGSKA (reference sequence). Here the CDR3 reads CSARDGLAGYYEQYF. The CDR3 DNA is TGCAGTGCTAGAGACGGACTAGCGGGATACTACGAGCAGTACTTC.

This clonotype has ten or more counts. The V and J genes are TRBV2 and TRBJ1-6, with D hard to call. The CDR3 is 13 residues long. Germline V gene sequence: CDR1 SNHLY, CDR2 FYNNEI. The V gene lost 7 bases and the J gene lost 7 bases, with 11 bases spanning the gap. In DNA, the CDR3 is TGTGCCAGCAAGGGCGGGAGAAATTCACCCCTCCACTTT. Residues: CASKGGRNSPLHF.

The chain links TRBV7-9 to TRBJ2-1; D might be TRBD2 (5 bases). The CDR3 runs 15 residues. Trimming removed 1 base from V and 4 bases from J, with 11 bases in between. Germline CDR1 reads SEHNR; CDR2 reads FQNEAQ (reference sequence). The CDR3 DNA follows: TGTGCCAGCAGCTTAGAAACGAGCGGTTACAATGAGCAGTTCTTC. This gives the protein CASSLETSGYNEQFF.

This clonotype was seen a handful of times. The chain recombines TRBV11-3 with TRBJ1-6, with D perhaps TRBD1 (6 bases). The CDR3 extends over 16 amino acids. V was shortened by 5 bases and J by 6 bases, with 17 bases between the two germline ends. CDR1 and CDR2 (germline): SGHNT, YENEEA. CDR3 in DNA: TGTGCCAGCAGCGCCCGGGGGCCACACCTTAATTCACCCCTCCACTTT. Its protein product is CASSARGPHLNSPLHF.

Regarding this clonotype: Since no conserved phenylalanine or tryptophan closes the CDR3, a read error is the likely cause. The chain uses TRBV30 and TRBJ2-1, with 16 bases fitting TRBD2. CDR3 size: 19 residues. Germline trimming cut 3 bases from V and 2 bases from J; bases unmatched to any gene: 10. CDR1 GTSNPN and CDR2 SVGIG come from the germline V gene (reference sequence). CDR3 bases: TGTGCCTGGAGGCTTACCGGGACTAGCGGGAGGGCGGCCTACAATGAGCAGTTCCTC. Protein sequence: CAWRLTGTSGRAAYNEQFL.

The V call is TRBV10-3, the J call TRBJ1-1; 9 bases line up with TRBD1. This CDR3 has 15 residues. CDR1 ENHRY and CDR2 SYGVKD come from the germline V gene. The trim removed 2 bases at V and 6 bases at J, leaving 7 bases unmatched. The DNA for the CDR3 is TGTGCCATCAGTGAGACAGGGGGCGCGGAGGCTGAAGCTTTCTTT. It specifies CAISETGGAEAEAFF.

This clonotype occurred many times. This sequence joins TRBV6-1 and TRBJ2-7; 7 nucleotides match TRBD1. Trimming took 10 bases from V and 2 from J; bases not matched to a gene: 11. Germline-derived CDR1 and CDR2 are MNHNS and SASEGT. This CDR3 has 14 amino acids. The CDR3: CAIQTGYHTYEQYF. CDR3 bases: TGTGCCATTCAGACAGGGTATCATACCTACGAGCAGTACTTC.

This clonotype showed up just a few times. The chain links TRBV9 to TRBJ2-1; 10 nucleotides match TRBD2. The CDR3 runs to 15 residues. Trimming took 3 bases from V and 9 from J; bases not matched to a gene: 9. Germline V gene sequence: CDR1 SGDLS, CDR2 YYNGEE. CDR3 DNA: TGTGCCAGCAGCGCCCATTCTAGCGGGAGCTCTGAGCAGTTCTTC. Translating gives CASSAHSSGSSEQFF.